This T cell receptor beta chain comes out of a study of blood T cell repertoires in COVID-19. For the study at large: The analysed material was cDNA or gDNA that came from T cells, B-cell-depleted T cells, or PBMCs.

As handled by the study authors: Estimation of nucleated cell counts relied on the amplification of reference gene primers. TCRdb's table, derived via immunoSEQ multiplex PCR, lists solely in-frame clones and lacks some. D and trimming were read from the DNA, whereas the V and J calls and clone size are those reported in that table. The table lists 100,000 to 150,000 clones, around 90% of them singletons. The V gene's germline CDR1 is LGHNA and CDR2 YNFKEQ. The V end was cut by 0 bases, the J end by 6 bases, with 15 bases between. CDR3 length equals 16 residues. The V call is TRBV4-2, the J call TRBJ2-1, with D tentatively TRBD1 (5 bases). The sequencing sample was made of peripheral blood. The TCR comes from a human donor in a cohort sampled during active COVID-19. This CDR3 is CASSQESRDLRNEQFF. The CDR3 region has the DNA TGTGCCAGCAGCCAAGAATCCAGGGATCTGCGCAATGAGCAGTTCTTC.